Below, 21 T cell receptor beta chains from the same sample are listed, as sequenced in a study of graft-versus-host responses after intestinal transplantation. Stimulators, about 200,000 irradiated and violet-dye-labeled cells, were plated with about 200,000 CFSE-labeled responder cells. The repertoire was sequenced with immunoSEQ multiplex PCR; TCRdb's copy has only in-frame clones and lacks some. The data hold around 21,000 clones, with 30% to 40% observed a single time. The source was alloreactive CD8+ T cells from a mixed lymphocyte reaction culture, collected before intestinal transplant. Documented subset: CFSE-low proliferating T cells sorted from approximately 6-day pre-transplant mixed lymphocyte reaction (GvH or HvG direction). Source of these receptors: a human patient who received an intestinal transplant.

The chain links TRBV9 to TRBJ2-7; D uncertain. Per germline, CDR1 SGDLS and CDR2 YYNGEE. V was pared by 0 bases and J by 5 bases, with 9 bases between. This CDR3 comprises 13 residues. The CDR3 coding sequence is TGTGCCAGCAGCGTAGCTAACAGCCACGAGCAGTACTTC. Residues: CASSVANSHEQYF.

The chain has TRBV6-6 and TRBJ2-2; D might be TRBD1 (6 bases). CDR3 length: 15 residues. V was clipped by 5 bases and J by 6 bases, with 16 bases between them. CDR1 is MNHNY and CDR2 is SVGAGI in the germline V gene (reference sequence). The CDR3 nucleotides read TGTGCCAGCAGTCGATGGACAGTCCAGGCCGGGGAGCTGTTTTTT. Protein sequence: CASSRWTVQAGELFF.

The V gene is TRBV11-3, the J gene TRBJ2-5; D is unresolved. Trimming left V 3 bases short and J 2 bases short, with 4 bases between. The CDR3 is 12 amino acids. Looked up from germline, CDR1 is SGHNT and CDR2 is YENEEA. CDR3 in amino acids: CASSFVQETQYF. DNA of the CDR3: TGTGCCAGCAGCTTCGTACAAGAGACCCAGTACTTC.

This clone occurred once. The rearrangement joins TRBV25-1 to TRBJ1-1, with D maybe TRBD1 (6 bases). The V gene lost 4 bases and the J gene lost 6 bases, with 24 bases spanning the gap. The germline V gene has CDR1 MGHDK and CDR2 SYGVNS. This CDR3 has 17 residues. The chain's CDR3 is CASSGGDRLFMVAEAFF. The CDR3 nucleotides read TGTGCCAGCAGTGGAGGCGACAGGCTTTTTATGGTCGCTGAAGCTTTCTTT. Full variable domain (remainder filled in from reference TRBV25-1 and TRBJ1-1): EADIYQTPRYLVIGTGKKITLECSQTMGHDKMYWYQQDPGMELHLIHYSYGVNSTEKGDLSSESTVSRIRTEHFPLTLESARPSHTSQYLCASSGGDRLFMVAEAFFGQGTRLTVV.

This clone is termed medium-sized. The V and J genes are TRBV6-5 and TRBJ1-2, with a possible D match to TRBD1 (5 bases). The ends were cut back, 0 bases at V and 4 bases at J, with 6 bases in the middle. CDR3 length: 13 amino acids. The germline V gene has CDR1 MNHEY and CDR2 SVGAGI. The CDR3, as DNA: TGTGCCAGCAGTTACTCGGGGGGCTATGGCTACACCTTC. It yields the protein CASSYSGGYGYTF.

Only a few counts were recorded for this clone. The chain carries TRBV7-6 and TRBJ2-2; D not certain. Germline V lookup: CDR1 SGHVS, CDR2 FNYEAQ. Trimming cost V 0 bases and J 7 bases, with 9 bases left between them. The CDR3 loop spans 14 amino acids. The DNA of the CDR3 is TGTGCCAGCAGCTTAGCGCCCACTCGCGGGGAGCTGTTTTTT. As protein: CASSLAPTRGELFF. Full variable domain (remainder filled in from reference TRBV7-6 and TRBJ2-2): GAGVSQSPRYKVTKRGQDVALRCDPISGHVSLYWYRQALGQGPEFLTYFNYEAQQDKSGLPNDRFSAERPEGSISTLTIQRTEQRDSAMYRCASSLAPTRGELFFGEGSRLTVL.

The chain uses TRBV5-4 and TRBJ2-7, with 7 positions matching TRBD2. Trimming removed 4 bases from V and 3 bases from J; junction bases left unmatched: 7. This CDR3 spans 14 amino acids. The germline CDR1 and CDR2 sequences are SGHNT and YYREEE (reference sequence). The CDR3 DNA is TGTGCCAGCAGCCTAGGACTAGGAGGCTACGAGCAGTACTTC. Translating gives CASSLGLGGYEQYF. The full variable domain, completed using reference TRBV5-4 and TRBJ2-7, is ETGVTQSPTHLIKTRGQQVTLRCSSQSGHNTVSWYQQALGQGPQFIFQYYREEENGRGNFPPRFSGLQFPNYSSELNVNALELDDSALYLCASSLGLGGYEQYFGPGTRLTVT.

The table lists this clone with a few counts. This chain uses TRBV11-2 with TRBJ2-1; D ambiguous. CDR1 is SGHAT and CDR2 is FQNNGV in the germline V gene. There are 14 residues in the CDR3. V shed 1 base and J shed 5 bases, with 9 bases lying between them. The CDR3 bases are TGTGCCAGCAGCTTAGTCCTGGGGAACAATGAGCAGTTCTTC. Protein sequence: CASSLVLGNNEQFF.

The rearrangement joins TRBV23-1 to TRBJ1-5; tentatively, D is TRBD1 (5 bases). TRBV23-1 is an ORF, with its function uncertain. The CDR3 runs 16 residues. V shed 1 base and J shed 4 bases, with 14 bases lying between them. The CDR3 sequence is CASSQLASWGNQPQHF. DNA of the CDR3: TGCGCCAGCAGTCAATTGGCCTCTTGGGGGAATCAGCCCCAGCATTTT.

This chain connects TRBV4-1 to TRBJ2-1; 11 bases line up with TRBD2. In germline, CDR1 is MGHRA, CDR2 YSYEKL. The V segment lost 8 bases and the J segment 7 bases; nucleotides outside the gene matches: 4. CDR3 size: 13 residues. The CDR3 DNA sequence: TGCGCCAGCGGGACTAGCGGTCTTAATGAGCAGTTCTTC. It encodes CASGTSGLNEQFF.

V is TRBV19 and J is TRBJ2-3, with D maybe TRBD1 (7 bases). The V end was cut by 3 bases, the J end by 2 bases, with 15 bases between. Germline V gene sequence: CDR1 LNHDA, CDR2 SQIVND (reference sequence). There are 16 residues in the CDR3. This CDR3 reads CASSMSPGGFTDTQYF. DNA for the CDR3: TGTGCCAGTAGTATGAGCCCAGGGGGGTTCACAGATACGCAGTATTTT.

CDR3 sequence reads: CASSPEAGQGYEQYF. DNA for the CDR3: TGTGCCAGCAGCCCAGAGGCGGGACAGGGATACGAGCAGTACTTC. The chain recombines TRBV7-6 with TRBJ2-7, with TRBD1 matching 9 bases. The CDR3 sequence is 15 residues long. With V trimmed by 5 bases and J by 4 bases, 9 bases remained unmatched. Germline V lookup: CDR1 SGHVS, CDR2 FNYEAQ. Drawing the rest from reference TRBV7-6 and TRBJ2-7, the complete variable domain is GAGVSQSPRYKVTKRGQDVALRCDPISGHVSLYWYRQALGQGPEFLTYFNYEAQQDKSGLPNDRFSAERPEGSISTLTIQRTEQRDSAMYRCASSPEAGQGYEQYFGPGTRLTVT.

This clone turned up a few times. The chain couples TRBV13 to TRBJ2-3; 9 bases fit TRBD1. The CDR3 covers 15 residues. The J segment lost 6 bases and the V segment lost 5 bases, leaving 9 bases of the junction unmatched. Germline V gene sequence: CDR1 PRHDT, CDR2 FYEKMQ (reference sequence). CDR3 sequence (DNA): TGTGCCAGCAGCCCGACAGGGGGTGGGTTGGATACGCAGTATTTT. Translated, it gives CASSPTGGGLDTQYF.

As for this clone: The junction and the germline gene differ at one end; a read error may be behind it. This rearrangement joins TRBV28 to TRBJ1-5, with D unresolved. The germline CDR1 and CDR2 sequences are MDHEN and SYDVKM. The CDR3 contains 11 residues. The CDR3 here is CASSRDQPQHF. The CDR3 nucleotides are TGTGCCAGCAGTCGGGATCAACCCCAGCATTTT. The variable domain in full, with the rest retrieved from reference TRBV28 and TRBJ1-5, is DVKVTQSSRYLVKRTGEKVFLECVQDMDHENMFWYRQDPGLGLRLIYFSYDVKMKEKGDIPEGYSVSREKKERFSLILESASTNQTSMYLCASSRDQPQHFGDGTRLSIL.

This rearrangement joins TRBV5-4 to TRBJ2-5; D is unclear. The V end lost 2 bases, the J end lost 5 bases, and 13 bases lay between the germline ends. Germline V CDR1 and CDR2: SGHNT, YYREEE (reference sequence). The length of the CDR3 is 14 residues. For the CDR3, the DNA is TGTGCCAGCAGCTTCTGGGGTGGGGTGGAGACCCAGTACTTC. Translating it yields CASSFWGGVETQYF.

The chain has TRBV7-9 and TRBJ1-2, with TRBD1 matching over 7 bases. J was trimmed by 3 bases and V by 8 bases; bases with no gene match: 15. Germline lookup yields CDR1 SEHNR and CDR2 FQNEAQ (reference sequence). CDR3 size: 16 residues. This chain's CDR3 is CASELRDSLIHYGYTF. The DNA of the CDR3 is TGTGCCAGCGAACTTCGGGACAGTCTTATTCACTATGGCTACACCTTC.

This clone has only a few counts. The gene calls are TRBV6-5 and TRBJ1-5; D is unclear. The germline gives CDR1 MNHEY, CDR2 SVGAGI. Deletions cut 7 bases from V and 3 bases from J, with 16 bases between. The CDR3 is 15 amino acids. The CDR3: CASKVTFYNNQPQHF. In DNA, the CDR3 is TGTGCCAGCAAAGTTACGTTTTACAACAATCAGCCCCAGCATTTT.

This clone was counted a single time. This sequence may be a read error, since a much larger clone differs from it by one base. Other DNA sequences of this sample code for an identical CDR3. This chain joins TRBV30 and TRBJ2-1; D possibly corresponds to TRBD1 (6 bases). CDR3 length: 16 amino acids. Germline CDR1 reads GTSNPN; CDR2 reads SVGIG (reference sequence). The CDR3 protein is CAWSVQYRDPYNEQFF. The CDR3 nucleotides are TGTGCTTGGAGTGTTCAGTACAGGGACCCCTACAATGAGCAGTTCTTC. Supplemented by reference TRBV30 and TRBJ2-1, the full variable domain reads SQTIHQWPATLVQPVGSPLSLECTVEGTSNPNLYWYRQAAGRGLQLLFYSVGIGQISSEVPQNLSASRPQDRQFILSSKKLLLSDSGFYLCAWSVQYRDPYNEQFFGPGTRLTVL.

The gene calls are TRBV30 and TRBJ2-7; TRBD1 aligns across 8 bases. V shed 4 bases, J shed 3 bases, and the junction held 8 bases outside the gene matches. Germline lookup yields CDR1 GTSNPN and CDR2 SVGIG (reference sequence). The CDR3 spans 14 residues. CDR3 sequence reads: CAWTLGTGSYEQYF. CDR3 coding DNA: TGTGCCTGGACCTTGGGGACAGGAAGCTACGAGCAGTACTTC.

This chain uses TRBV27 with TRBJ2-7; TRBD1 aligns across 10 bases. This CDR3 has 12 residues. CDR1 MNHEY and CDR2 SMNVEV come from the germline V gene (reference sequence). The V gene end was trimmed by 6 bases and the J gene end by 6 bases; junction bases not matched to a gene: 2. The CDR3 region is CASSGTGVEQYF. The CDR3 coding sequence is TGTGCCAGCAGCGGGACAGGGGTCGAGCAGTACTTC.

The table lists this clone with a few counts. The chain links TRBV15 to TRBJ2-7; 8 bases are a match to TRBD1. V dropped 0 bases and J dropped 5; count of bases not matched to a gene: 3. Germline CDR1 LNHNV, CDR2 YYDKDF (reference sequence). This CDR3 region has 14 residues. CDR3 residues: CATSREDRVDEQYF. In DNA form, the CDR3 reads TGTGCCACCAGCAGAGAGGACAGGGTAGACGAGCAGTACTTC.